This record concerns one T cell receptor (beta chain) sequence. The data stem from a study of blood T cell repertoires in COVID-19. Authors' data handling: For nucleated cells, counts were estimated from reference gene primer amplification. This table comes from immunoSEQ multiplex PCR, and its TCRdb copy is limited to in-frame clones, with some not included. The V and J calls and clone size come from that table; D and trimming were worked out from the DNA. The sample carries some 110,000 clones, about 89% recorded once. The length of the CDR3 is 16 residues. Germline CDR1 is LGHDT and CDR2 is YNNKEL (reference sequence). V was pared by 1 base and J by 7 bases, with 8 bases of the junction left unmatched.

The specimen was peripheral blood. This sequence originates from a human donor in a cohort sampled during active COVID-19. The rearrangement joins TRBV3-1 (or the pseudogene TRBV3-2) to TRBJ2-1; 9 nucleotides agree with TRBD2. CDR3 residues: CASSQAVRLAANEQFF. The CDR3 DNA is TGTGCCAGCAGCCAAGCGGTACGACTAGCGGCGAATGAGCAGTTCTTC.